The clone carrying this T cell receptor (beta chain) was seen just once. The V end was cut by 7 bases, the J end by 3 bases, with 12 bases between. CDR1 and CDR2 from the germline V gene are SQVTM and ANQGSEA. The CDR3 consists of 13 residues. TCRdb's table, derived via immunoSEQ multiplex PCR, lists solely in-frame clones and lacks some. Here the sample spans about 150,000 clones, 76% being singletons. These data come from a study of cytotoxic CD8 clonotypes in ibrutinib-treated CLL. The TCR originated in a human donor with chronic lymphocytic leukemia. Here the sequenced sample was PBMCs, taken after 24 months of ibrutinib treatment. The chain has TRBV29-1 and TRBJ2-2; a possible D gene is TRBD2 (6 bases). The CDR3 protein is CSARDFYTGELFF. The DNA of the CDR3 is TGCAGCGCCCGGGACTTCTACACCGGGGAGCTGTTTTTT.